The present entry profiles one TCR beta chain with its context. The antigen is unknown. One end of the junction varies from germline; a read error may be responsible. It was with 60 Vbeta and 13 Jbeta primers that the PCR ran. TCRdb keeps only in-frame clones here, not all; method: immunoSEQ multiplex PCR. The sample carries some 98,000 clones, about 81% recorded once. The record originates from a study of cytomegalovirus exposure and HLA in healthy donors. Study results and limitations: Trimming of TCR beta V- and J-genes showed a link, identified in a later analysis, to a missense DCLRE1C variant. There were under 200 TCR beta chains listed as cytomegalovirus-associated. Later analysis placed DRB1 highest and HLA-C lowest in TCR association rates, which differed by HLA locus. In an earlier analysis, most TCR beta V segments were productive about 87% or about 30% of the time.

The germline CDR1 and CDR2 sequences are LGHNA and YSLEER. The CDR3 consists of 15 residues. The chain uses TRBV4-3 and TRBJ2-1, with D possibly matching TRBD2 (6 bases). The sample comprised PBMCs. The sequence was obtained from a man in his forties or fifties in good health and CMV-seronegative. In DNA, the CDR3 is TGCGCCAGCAGTCAAGTTTTAGCGGCATACAATGAGCAGTTCTTC. Translated: CASSQVLAAYNEQFF.